The clone carrying this T cell receptor beta chain appeared a few times. What it binds is unknown. TCRdb redid the calling of the reads with MiXCR, one entry per CDR3 protein. There are more than 150,000 distinct CDR3 sequences in the sample; under 25% occur only once, and around 3.2% lies in the top ten. These data belong to a study of T cell repertoires in cytomegalovirus infection. Background on the study: Public TCR beta signature analysis indicated the presence of both CMV infection and matching HLA type. The study's findings and limits: The ex vivo response showed dominance by HLA-C-restricted CMV-specific TCR beta clonotypes.

Trimming removed 2 bases from V and 1 base from J; junction bases left unmatched: 8. This CDR3 is 16 amino acids long. Looked up from germline, CDR1 is SEHNR and CDR2 is FQNEAQ (reference sequence). This sequence was found in a human donor in good health (CMV status not recorded). Some clones in this sample may be carry-over from other donors' samples. The sequenced material came from PBMCs. V and J are TRBV7-9 and TRBJ2-7; 7 bases fit TRBD2. As DNA, the CDR3 is TGTGCCAGCAGCTTACTCCGGGGGGACGAGTCCTACGAGCAGTACTTC. It translates to CASSLLRGDESYEQYF.